The present entry profiles one T cell receptor (beta chain) with its context. Its antigen is currently unknown. The data derive from a study of OX40 agonist ivuxolimab in advanced cancers. Study-wide results and caveats: Both CD4+ and CD8+ T cell populations in blood had undergone clonal expansion by week 6 at 0.1 to 3.0 mg/kg. Patients who responded partially at 0.1-3.0 mg/kg showed clonal expansion ranking among the lowest. On average, CD8+ T cells had more expanded clones than CD4+.

Looked up from germline, CDR1 is SGHAT and CDR2 is FQNNGV. V was cut by 7 bases and J by 8 bases, with 17 bases left in between. The CDR3 covers 13 residues. Libraries were prepared by immunoSEQ multiplex PCR; TCRdb keeps only in-frame clonotypes and omits some of them. The sample consists of some 81,000 clones, 65% to 90% of them appearing once. The source was CD4+ or CD8+ T cells sorted from blood, collected in a trial of the OX40 agonist ivuxolimab. V and J are TRBV11-2 and TRBJ1-2; maybe TRBD1 (6 bases). The TCR originated in an adult with an advanced solid tumor such as melanoma, head and neck, liver or kidney cancer. The CDR3 spells CASTVGGSWGYTF. As DNA, the CDR3 is TGTGCCAGCACCGTAGGGGGGTCTTGGGGCTACACCTTC.